This record looks at one T cell receptor beta chain sequence and its context. The study amplified TCR beta CDR3 regions using RNA transcripts. HTBI-primed first-round RT-PCR preceded second-round multiplex PCR. One entry per CDR3 protein, called by TCRdb with MiXCR from the multiplex PCR reads. Among about 400,000 distinct CDR3 sequences listed, around 21% were seen once. Clinical symptoms and serum thyroxine were used for diagnosis; TRAb, thyroid ultrasound and orbital computed tomography were also relied on. Trimming took 6 bases from V and 5 from J, leaving 13 bases between them. This CDR3 has 13 amino acids. The germline V gene has CDR1 MDHEN and CDR2 SYDVKM. The data were obtained in a study of Graves' ophthalmopathy and Graves' hyperthyroidism. About the study: The blood sample was drawn at first diagnosis and before any treatment.

J is TRBJ1-2 and V is TRBV28; no firm D call. The sequence came from a woman younger than 30 with stable Graves' hyperthyroidism. The material sequenced was peripheral blood. Written as DNA, the CDR3 is TGTGCCAGCAGACCTAGGGAACAATATGGCTACACCTTC. Translated, it gives CASRPREQYGYTF.